The 27 T cell receptor beta chains below come from one sample, sequenced in a study of Ad26.COV2.S vaccination and SARS-CoV-2 variants. The data were produced by immunoSEQ multiplex PCR, yet TCRdb's version contains in-frame clones alone and is incomplete. Of a few hundred thousand clones in the sample, 90% were seen once. Treatment noted: 19 received Ad26.COV2.S at low or high dose, single or two shots; roughly 5 received placebo; per-sample allocation not given. Day 63 after the first vaccine or placebo injection was the time point for sampling. The source was peripheral blood, collected in a trial of Ad26.COV2.S vaccine versus placebo. These receptors came from a person aged 18 to 59 who received the Ad26.COV2.S COVID-19 vaccine or a placebo.

This CDR3 reads CASSPPDGGYGYTF. The CDR3 DNA is TGCGCCAGCAGCCCCCCTGACGGGGGGTATGGCTACACCTTC. V is TRBV5-1 and J is TRBJ1-2; TRBD1 might be the D (5 bases). Germline V CDR1 and CDR2: SGHRS, YFSETQ. The CDR3 runs to 14 residues. The ends were cut back, 4 bases at V and 5 bases at J, with 15 bases in the middle.

The rearrangement uses TRBV27 and TRBJ2-1; D gene unclear. The CDR3 has 13 amino acids. V was clipped by 0 bases and J by 8 bases, with 8 bases between them. Germline CDR1 is MNHEY and CDR2 is SMNVEV (reference sequence). As DNA, the CDR3 is TGTGCCAGCAGTTTATCGTTGGGCGATGAGCAGTTCTTC. It specifies CASSLSLGDEQFF.

In nucleotides, the CDR3 is TGTGCCATCAGTGTAAATCGGGAGTTCGGGGCCAACGTCCTGACTTTC. This gives the protein CAISVNREFGANVLTF. J is TRBJ2-6 and V is TRBV10-3; perhaps TRBD2 as D (6 bases). CDR3 length: 16 residues. V was shortened by 4 bases and J by 4 bases, with 14 bases between the two germline ends. Germline V gene sequence: CDR1 ENHRY, CDR2 SYGVKD.

The chain joins TRBV6-5 to TRBJ2-1; D gene unclear. This CDR3 contains 13 residues. Deletions cut 2 bases from V and 5 bases from J, with 7 bases between. Looked up from germline, CDR1 is MNHEY and CDR2 is SVGAGI. CDR3 sequence: CASSYGRDNEQFF. In DNA form, the CDR3 reads TGTGCCAGCAGTTACGGCAGAGACAATGAGCAGTTCTTC.

This clone appeared a single time. The J gene is TRBJ2-7, the V gene TRBV29-1; maybe TRBD1 (5 bases). The CDR3 sequence is 17 residues long. The germline V and J ends were trimmed by 4 bases and 7 bases, with 29 bases remaining between them. The germline gives CDR1 SQVTM, CDR2 ANQGSEA. The CDR3 region is CSVVAGPNTQRLGEQYF. The CDR3 region has the DNA TGCAGCGTTGTGGCAGGGCCCAATACTCAACGGTTGGGGGAGCAGTACTTC.

In regard to this clone: The sample contains more than one DNA sequence encoding this CDR3. The chain couples TRBV18 to TRBJ1-6; no firm D call. The CDR3 is 12 amino acids. V lost 0 bases to trimming and J lost 7 bases, with 1 base between them. Germline V gene lookup returns CDR1 KGHSH and CDR2 LQKENI. In DNA, the CDR3 is TGTGCCAGCTCACCACCCAATTCACCCCTCCACTTT. Translation gives CASSPPNSPLHF. The full variable domain, in which reference TRBV18 and TRBJ1-6 provide the parts outside the CDR3, is NAGVMQNPRHLVRRRGQEARLRCSPMKGHSHVYWYRQLPEEGLKFMVYLQKENIIDESGMPKERFSAEFPKEGPSILRIQQVVRGDSAAYFCASSPPNSPLHFGNGTRLTVT.

The gene calls are TRBV4-1 and TRBJ2-5; D gene uncertain. The CDR3 has 15 residues. Trimming cost V 1 base and J 4 bases, with 13 bases left between them. Germline-derived CDR1 and CDR2 are MGHRA and YSYEKL. CDR3 in amino acids: CASSQVVRRGETQYF. CDR3 nucleotides: TGCGCCAGCAGCCAAGTTGTCAGAAGAGGAGAGACCCAGTACTTC.

This clone has just one count. The rearrangement uses TRBV28 and TRBJ1-5; D ambiguous. CDR1 MDHEN and CDR2 SYDVKM come from the germline V gene. Trimming removed 5 bases from V and 1 base from J, with 3 bases in between. CDR3 length: 12 residues. The CDR3 DNA is TGTGCCAGCAGTAGAAGCAATCAGCCCCAGCATTTT. Translating gives CASSRSNQPQHF.

The genes are TRBV15 and TRBJ1-4; D gene unclear. The V end was cut by 1 base, the J end by 7 bases, with 16 bases between. This CDR3 has 16 amino acids. CDR1 is LNHNV, CDR2 YYDKDF, per germline (reference sequence). The CDR3 DNA reads as TGTGCCACCAGCAGAGGTGTGGACGCAGCGGCTGAAAAACTGTTTTTT. It yields the protein CATSRGVDAAAEKLFF. Full variable domain (remainder filled in from reference TRBV15 and TRBJ1-4): DAMVIQNPRYQVTQFGKPVTLSCSQTLNHNVMYWYQQKSSQAPKLLFHYYDKDFNNEADTPDNFQSRRPNTSFCFLDIRSPGLGDTAMYLCATSRGVDAAAEKLFFGSGTQLSVL.

V and J are TRBV5-6 and TRBJ1-5; D is possibly TRBD1 (5 bases). The V end was cut by 4 bases, the J end by 4 bases, with 15 bases between. Germline CDR1 reads SGHDT; CDR2 reads YYEEEE. The length of the CDR3 is 15 residues. The CDR3: CASSTGGWGNQPQHF. The CDR3 DNA is TGTGCCAGCAGCACCGGTGGGTGGGGGAATCAGCCCCAGCATTTT.

The V call is TRBV5-1, the J call TRBJ1-1, with D hard to call. Germline V gene sequence: CDR1 SGHRS, CDR2 YFSETQ. The CDR3 totals 13 residues. The germline V and J ends were trimmed by 1 base and 6 bases, with 10 bases remaining between them. The CDR3 reads CASSLTSRAEAFF. Written as DNA, the CDR3 is TGCGCCAGCAGCTTGACCAGTAGGGCTGAAGCTTTCTTT.

This chain links TRBV29-1 with TRBJ1-1; D perhaps matches TRBD1 (6 bases). The germline V gene encodes CDR1 SQVTM and CDR2 ANQGSEA. Trimming took 5 bases from V and 0 from J, leaving 10 bases between them. This CDR3 has 13 amino acids. The CDR3 spells CSVRTVMNTEAFF. The CDR3 DNA reads TGCAGCGTTAGGACAGTCATGAACACTGAAGCTTTCTTT.

CDR3 in DNA: TGTGCCAGCTCTCCAGGAATCGGAGAGACCCAGTACTTC. The encoded protein is CASSPGIGETQYF. The V gene is TRBV18, the J gene TRBJ2-5, with D unresolved. The CDR3 runs 13 residues. With 6 bases removed from V and 4 bases from J, the gap between germline ends came to 12 bases. In germline, CDR1 is KGHSH, CDR2 LQKENI. The whole variable domain, remainder taken from reference TRBV18 and TRBJ2-5, is NAGVMQNPRHLVRRRGQEARLRCSPMKGHSHVYWYRQLPEEGLKFMVYLQKENIIDESGMPKERFSAEFPKEGPSILRIQQVVRGDSAAYFCASSPGIGETQYFGPGTRLLVL.

Only one count was recorded for this clone. This sequence joins TRBV28 and TRBJ2-1, with D perhaps matching TRBD1 or TRBD2 (6 bases each). The CDR3 extends over 12 amino acids. Germline loops: CDR1 MDHEN, CDR2 SYDVKM. V lost 2 bases to trimming and J lost 8 bases, with 7 bases between them. CDR3 bases: TGTGCCAGCAGTTTAAGGGGGGATGAGCAGTTCTTC. It translates to CASSLRGDEQFF.

The V call is TRBV11-3, the J call TRBJ2-1; perhaps D is TRBD1 or TRBD2 (5 bases each). The CDR3 consists of 15 residues. Germline V gene sequence: CDR1 SGHNT, CDR2 YENEEA. Deletions cut 5 bases from V and 7 bases from J, with 18 bases between. DNA of the CDR3: TGTGCCAGCAGCCCCGGGACGGGGTTACTAAATGAGCAGTTCTTC. It encodes CASSPGTGLLNEQFF.

This chain links TRBV6-6 with TRBJ1-6, with D unclear. This CDR3 contains 13 residues. Trimming stripped 7 bases from V and 4 bases from J, with 8 bases between. Germline loops: CDR1 MNHNY, CDR2 SVGAGI (reference sequence). Here the CDR3 reads CASNTVYNSPLHF. The DNA of the CDR3 is TGTGCCAGCAACACTGTTTATAATTCACCCCTCCACTTT.

This clone was observed a single time. The rearrangement joins TRBV7-2 to TRBJ1-1, with 8 bases matching TRBD1. Germline V gene lookup returns CDR1 SGHTA and CDR2 FQGNSA. The V and J ends lost 1 base and 11 bases, in that order; junction bases with no gene match: 3. This CDR3 contains 12 residues. The CDR3 reads CASSLDRGTAFF. In DNA, the CDR3 is TGTGCCAGCAGCTTAGACAGGGGGACCGCTTTCTTT.

The CDR3 bases are TGTGCCAGCAGCTTAGATGGGACAGGGGAAGAGACCCAGTACTTC. Its protein is CASSLDGTGEETQYF. The chain employs TRBV11-3 and TRBJ2-5; 10 bases map to TRBD1. Germline values: CDR1 SGHNT, CDR2 YENEEA. This CDR3 contains 15 residues. With 0 bases clipped from V and 3 bases from J, the junction kept 1 base outside the gene matches.

V usage is TRBV14 and J usage is TRBJ2-1, with no clear D. Germline CDR1 and CDR2: SGHDN and FVKESK. The CDR3 extends over 14 amino acids. V was clipped by 5 bases and J by 6 bases, with 14 bases between them. This CDR3 is CASSLIFTGNEQFF. Written as DNA, the CDR3 is TGTGCCAGCAGCTTAATTTTTACCGGCAATGAGCAGTTCTTC.

The gene calls are TRBV13 and TRBJ2-6; 8 bases match TRBD1. V lost 5 bases to trimming and J lost 0 bases; unmatched junction nucleotides: 6. The CDR3 is 17 amino acids. Germline V lookup: CDR1 PRHDT, CDR2 FYEKMQ (reference sequence). CDR3: CASSRDRKISGANVLTF. CDR3 bases: TGTGCCAGCAGCCGGGACAGGAAAATCTCTGGGGCCAACGTCCTGACTTTC.

V usage is TRBV2 and J usage is TRBJ2-5; D call uncertain. The CDR3 extends over 17 amino acids. V was cut by 2 bases and J by 1 base, with 17 bases left in between. In germline, CDR1 is SNHLY, CDR2 FYNNEI. This CDR3 reads CASSERFSPEAQETQYF. CDR3 nucleotides: TGTGCCAGCAGTGAACGGTTTTCCCCGGAAGCCCAAGAGACCCAGTACTTC.

J is TRBJ2-3 and V is TRBV30, with 7 bases aligning to TRBD2. CDR1 is GTSNPN and CDR2 is SVGIG in the germline V gene (reference sequence). The CDR3 length is 14 residues. Unmatched junction bases numbered 7, after V lost 5 bases and J lost 2 bases. DNA for the CDR3: TGTGCCTGGGGGAGGGGTTCCCCCACAGATACGCAGTATTTT. Residues: CAWGRGSPTDTQYF.

This clone occurred a few times. The J gene is TRBJ1-5, the V gene TRBV5-4; 8 bases are shared with TRBD1. Germline V gene sequence: CDR1 SGHNT, CDR2 YYREEE (reference sequence). V lost 3 bases to trimming and J lost 7 bases; unmatched junction nucleotides: 3. The CDR3 covers 13 residues. The CDR3, as DNA: TGTGCCAGCAGCTCGGACAGGGACCAGCCCCAGCATTTT. It translates to CASSSDRDQPQHF.

The chain couples TRBV10-3 to TRBJ1-3; 7 bases line up with TRBD1. The CDR3 is 13 amino acids. The germline gives CDR1 ENHRY, CDR2 SYGVKD. V lost 7 bases, J lost 4 bases, and 4 bases stayed unmatched. The CDR3 bases are TGTGCCATCAATTCGGGACAGGGAAACACCATATATTTT. It encodes CAINSGQGNTIYF.

This clone was detected only once. The chain joins TRBV29-1 to TRBJ2-7; D may be TRBD1 (5 bases). The CDR3 runs to 12 residues. V gave up 4 bases and J gave up 4 bases, with 11 bases separating them. Germline V CDR1 and CDR2: SQVTM, ANQGSEA. Written as DNA, the CDR3 is TGCAGCGTTGCTGGGGCAGAGTACGAGCAGTACTTC. This codes for CSVAGAEYEQYF.

This clone showed up just once. The chain is built from TRBV30 and TRBJ1-5; TRBD1 might be the D (6 bases). The germline V gene has CDR1 GTSNPN and CDR2 SVGIG (reference sequence). Trimming removed 3 bases from V and 6 bases from J, with 12 bases in between. The CDR3 is 13 residues long. DNA for the CDR3: TGTGCCTGGAGCCCCAGGGGAAGTCAGCCCCAGCATTTT. Its translation is CAWSPRGSQPQHF.

The chain combines TRBV19 with TRBJ2-3; 9 positions agree with TRBD1. CDR3 length equals 15 residues. Trimming at V came to 3 bases and at J to 0 bases, leaving 1 base not matched to a gene. Germline V gene lookup returns CDR1 LNHDA and CDR2 SQIVND (reference sequence). CDR3 sequence: CASSIGTGSTDTQYF. The CDR3 coding sequence is TGTGCCAGTAGTATTGGGACAGGGAGCACAGATACGCAGTATTTT.